This is a list of T cell receptor beta chains from one sample in a study of CD8 T cells in Susac syndrome. TCRdb redid the calling of the immunoSEQ multiplex PCR reads with MiXCR, one entry per CDR3 protein. The repertoire holds around 300,000 distinct CDR3 sequences, with roughly 85% as singletons. Sequences were obtained from CD8+ T cells from PBMCs. The receptors derive from a human donor with multiple sclerosis. CDR3s include the opening cysteine and the closing phenylalanine or tryptophan. Fields, in order: D gene, clone size, V gene, J gene, CDR3 protein, CDR3 DNA. The D gene is left open where the match is weak. The size field is filled for only some rows; it gives once, few, many or a size class.

D gene: -
clone size: -
V gene: TRBV6-2/TRBV6-3
J gene: TRBJ2-1
CDR3 protein: CASSYSADFNYNEQFF
CDR3 DNA: TGTGCCAGCAGTTACTCCGCTGACTTTAACTACAATGAGCAGTTCTTC

D gene: -
clone size: few
V gene: TRBV4-3
J gene: TRBJ2-7
CDR3 protein: CASSQDGPAYEQYF
CDR3 DNA: TGCGCCAGCAGCCAAGACGGGCCGGCCTACGAGCAGTACTTC

D gene: TRBD1
clone size: -
V gene: TRBV28
J gene: TRBJ2-7
CDR3 protein: CASESADRGHSYEQYF
CDR3 DNA: TGTGCCAGTGAATCAGCGGACAGGGGCCACTCCTACGAGCAGTACTTC

D gene: -
clone size: -
V gene: TRBV5-6
J gene: TRBJ2-7
CDR3 protein: CASSLGPPYEQYF
CDR3 DNA: TGTGCCAGCAGCTTGGGCCCGCCCTACGAGCAGTACTTC

D gene: -
clone size: -
V gene: TRBV21-1
J gene: TRBJ1-5
CDR3 protein: CASSKKDRTGYGNQPQHF
CDR3 DNA: TGTGCCAGCAGCAAAAAAGACCGGACAGGGTATGGAAATCAGCCCCAGCATTTT

D gene: TRBD1
clone size: -
V gene: TRBV27
J gene: TRBJ2-5
CDR3 protein: CASSWTGRGQETQYF
CDR3 DNA: TGTGCCAGCAGTTGGACAGGGAGAGGCCAAGAGACCCAGTACTTC

D gene: -
clone size: -
V gene: TRBV28
J gene: TRBJ2-7
CDR3 protein: CASSFPSPGTGSYEQYF
CDR3 DNA: TGTGCCAGCAGTTTCCCTTCCCCCGGTACCGGCTCCTACGAGCAGTACTTC

D gene: -
clone size: -
V gene: TRBV4-1
J gene: TRBJ2-7
CDR3 protein: CASSQEYSSYEQYF
CDR3 DNA: TGCGCCAGCAGCCAAGAATACAGCTCCTACGAGCAGTACTTC

D gene: -
clone size: -
V gene: TRBV27
J gene: TRBJ2-4
CDR3 protein: CASSRNTVAKNIQYF
CDR3 DNA: TGTGCCAGCAGTAGGAACACAGTAGCCAAAAACATTCAGTACTTC

D gene: TRBD1
clone size: -
V gene: TRBV3-1
J gene: TRBJ1-1
CDR3 protein: CASSDGTGQNTEAFF
CDR3 DNA: TGTGCCAGCAGTGACGGGACAGGGCAGAACACTGAAGCTTTCTTT

D gene: -
clone size: -
V gene: TRBV15
J gene: TRBJ2-7
CDR3 protein: CATSESRDFIYEQYF
CDR3 DNA: TGTGCCACCAGCGAGTCCCGGGACTTCATTTACGAGCAGTACTTC

D gene: TRBD2
clone size: -
V gene: TRBV9
J gene: TRBJ2-3
CDR3 protein: CASSASGRGDTQYF
CDR3 DNA: TGTGCCAGCAGCGCTAGCGGGAGGGGGGATACGCAGTATTTT

D gene: -
clone size: -
V gene: TRBV29-1
J gene: TRBJ1-2
CDR3 protein: CSVDGGPLINYGYTF
CDR3 DNA: TGCAGCGTGGACGGGGGGCCCCTCATTAACTATGGCTACACCTTC

D gene: TRBD2
clone size: -
V gene: TRBV4-1
J gene: TRBJ2-1
CDR3 protein: CASSWGLAGVRNEQFF
CDR3 DNA: TGCGCCAGCAGCTGGGGACTAGCGGGAGTTCGTAATGAGCAGTTCTTC

D gene: TRBD1
clone size: -
V gene: TRBV11-2
J gene: TRBJ2-1
CDR3 protein: CASSLTVGTGSYNEQFF
CDR3 DNA: TGTGCCAGCAGCTTAACGGTCGGGACAGGGTCCTACAATGAGCAGTTCTTC

D gene: -
clone size: -
V gene: TRBV27
J gene: TRBJ1-5
CDR3 protein: CASSLSFYQPQHF
CDR3 DNA: TGTGCCAGCAGTTTATCCTTTTATCAGCCCCAGCATTTT

D gene: -
clone size: -
V gene: TRBV7-9
J gene: TRBJ2-7
CDR3 protein: CASSPVQGQYEQYF
CDR3 DNA: TGTGCCAGCAGCCCTGTCCAGGGTCAATACGAGCAGTACTTC

D gene: TRBD2
clone size: -
V gene: TRBV9
J gene: TRBJ2-7
CDR3 protein: CASSVGPLTSGTLGYEQYF
CDR3 DNA: TGTGCCAGCAGCGTAGGGCCGTTAACTAGCGGGACACTGGGCTACGAGCAGTACTTC

D gene: TRBD2
clone size: -
V gene: TRBV27
J gene: TRBJ2-7
CDR3 protein: CASSLLAGAHEQYF
CDR3 DNA: TGTGCCAGCAGTTTACTGGCGGGAGCCCACGAGCAGTACTTC

D gene: -
clone size: -
V gene: TRBV28
J gene: TRBJ2-2
CDR3 protein: CASAKAVPGTGELFF
CDR3 DNA: TGTGCCAGCGCAAAAGCAGTCCCAGGGACCGGGGAGCTGTTTTTT

D gene: -
clone size: -
V gene: TRBV5-4
J gene: TRBJ1-6
CDR3 protein: CASSLSSGSPLHF
CDR3 DNA: TGTGCCAGCAGCTTAAGCTCGGGTTCACCCCTCCACTTT

D gene: -
clone size: few
V gene: TRBV6-5
J gene: TRBJ2-3
CDR3 protein: CASSYAGVDTQYF
CDR3 DNA: TGTGCCAGCAGTTATGCCGGAGTAGATACGCAGTATTTT

D gene: -
clone size: -
V gene: TRBV27
J gene: TRBJ2-3
CDR3 protein: CASSPLGGDTQYF
CDR3 DNA: TGTGCCAGCAGTCCGCTCGGAGGAGATACGCAGTATTTT

D gene: -
clone size: -
V gene: TRBV7-8
J gene: TRBJ2-1
CDR3 protein: CASSPTRVSSVAYNEQFF
CDR3 DNA: TGTGCCAGCAGCCCTACCCGGGTCTCGTCGGTGGCATACAATGAGCAGTTCTTC

D gene: -
clone size: -
V gene: TRBV27
J gene: TRBJ2-7
CDR3 protein: CASSRLSPSYEQYF
CDR3 DNA: TGTGCCAGCAGCAGACTGTCGCCCTCCTACGAGCAGTACTTC

D gene: -
clone size: -
V gene: TRBV13
J gene: TRBJ2-5
CDR3 protein: CASSFTPRDKETQYF
CDR3 DNA: TGTGCCAGCAGCTTTACGCCGCGGGACAAAGAGACCCAGTACTTC

D gene: -
clone size: -
V gene: TRBV7-9
J gene: TRBJ2-1
CDR3 protein: CARGGGTSDSYNEQFF
CDR3 DNA: TGTGCCAGGGGGGGCGGTACTAGCGACTCCTACAATGAGCAGTTCTTC

D gene: TRBD2
clone size: -
V gene: TRBV15
J gene: TRBJ2-1
CDR3 protein: CATSRDRGLAGGPNNEQFF
CDR3 DNA: TGTGCCACCAGCAGAGATCGGGGCCTAGCGGGAGGGCCCAACAATGAGCAGTTCTTC

D gene: -
clone size: once
V gene: TRBV7-9
J gene: TRBJ2-5
CDR3 protein: CASSPLDGAETQYF
CDR3 DNA: TGTGCCAGCAGCCCCCTGGACGGGGCCGAGACCCAGTACTTC

D gene: TRBD1
clone size: -
V gene: TRBV29-1
J gene: TRBJ1-2
CDR3 protein: CSVEVGQGDYGYTF
CDR3 DNA: TGCAGCGTTGAGGTGGGACAGGGTGACTATGGCTACACCTTC

D gene: TRBD2
clone size: -
V gene: TRBV20-1
J gene: TRBJ2-7
CDR3 protein: CSARWGLAGGRVLGEQYF
CDR3 DNA: TGCAGTGCTAGATGGGGACTAGCGGGAGGTCGGGTACTTGGCGAGCAGTACTTC

D gene: -
clone size: -
V gene: TRBV7-6
J gene: TRBJ2-3
CDR3 protein: CASSLIEYTDTQYF
CDR3 DNA: TGTGCCAGCAGCTTAATAGAATACACAGATACGCAGTATTTT

D gene: -
clone size: -
V gene: TRBV5-6
J gene: TRBJ2-7
CDR3 protein: CASSLEQGSEQYF
CDR3 DNA: TGTGCCAGCAGCTTGGAGCAGGGTAGCGAGCAGTACTTC

D gene: -
clone size: -
V gene: TRBV30
J gene: TRBJ1-2
CDR3 protein: CAWSVPGEVDYGYTF
CDR3 DNA: TGTGCCTGGAGCGTCCCGGGGGAGGTGGACTATGGCTACACCTTC

D gene: -
clone size: -
V gene: TRBV28
J gene: TRBJ1-1
CDR3 protein: CASRNQGSEAFF
CDR3 DNA: TGTGCCAGCAGGAACCAGGGGTCTGAAGCTTTCTTT

D gene: -
clone size: -
V gene: TRBV15
J gene: TRBJ1-1
CDR3 protein: CATSSRDTNTEAFF
CDR3 DNA: TGTGCCACCAGCAGTCGGGACACCAACACTGAAGCTTTCTTT

D gene: TRBD2
clone size: -
V gene: TRBV11-2
J gene: TRBJ2-3
CDR3 protein: CASSSWDYTDTQYF
CDR3 DNA: TGTGCCAGCAGCTCCTGGGACTACACAGATACGCAGTATTTT

D gene: TRBD1
clone size: -
V gene: TRBV6-2/TRBV6-3
J gene: TRBJ1-1
CDR3 protein: CASTQGVVNTEAFF
CDR3 DNA: TGTGCCAGCACCCAGGGGGTGGTGAACACTGAAGCTTTCTTT

D gene: -
clone size: -
V gene: TRBV12-3/TRBV12-4
J gene: TRBJ2-5
CDR3 protein: CASSLAPGQQETQYF
CDR3 DNA: TGTGCCAGCAGTTTAGCGCCAGGGCAGCAAGAGACCCAGTACTTC

D gene: -
clone size: -
V gene: TRBV28
J gene: TRBJ1-4
CDR3 protein: CASSLNLAREKLFF
CDR3 DNA: TGTGCCAGCAGTTTGAACCTGGCCAGGGAAAAACTGTTTTTT

D gene: -
clone size: -
V gene: TRBV7-9
J gene: TRBJ2-5
CDR3 protein: CASSLPQETQYF
CDR3 DNA: TGTGCCAGCAGCTTGCCCCAAGAGACCCAGTACTTC

D gene: -
clone size: -
V gene: TRBV29-1
J gene: TRBJ2-7
CDR3 protein: CSVELGAYEQYF
CDR3 DNA: TGCAGCGTTGAGCTAGGGGCCTACGAGCAGTACTTC

D gene: -
clone size: -
V gene: TRBV27
J gene: TRBJ2-2
CDR3 protein: CASSLVNANTGELFF
CDR3 DNA: TGTGCCAGCAGTTTGGTTAACGCGAACACCGGGGAGCTGTTTTTT

D gene: TRBD1
clone size: -
V gene: TRBV6-5
J gene: TRBJ1-2
CDR3 protein: CASSYSTGFGYGYTF
CDR3 DNA: TGTGCCAGCAGTTACTCGACAGGGTTTGGCTATGGCTACACCTTC

D gene: TRBD2
clone size: -
V gene: TRBV13
J gene: TRBJ2-2
CDR3 protein: CASSLESGRKNTGELFF
CDR3 DNA: TGTGCCAGCAGCTTAGAATCCGGGAGGAAGAACACCGGGGAGCTGTTTTTT

D gene: -
clone size: -
V gene: TRBV30
J gene: TRBJ2-7
CDR3 protein: CAWSVLIPSYEQYF
CDR3 DNA: TGTGCCTGGAGTGTACTCATACCCTCCTACGAGCAGTACTTC

D gene: -
clone size: -
V gene: TRBV7-6
J gene: TRBJ2-2
CDR3 protein: CASSLAWVTNTGELFF
CDR3 DNA: TGTGCCAGCAGCTTAGCGTGGGTCACGAACACCGGGGAGCTGTTTTTT

D gene: -
clone size: -
V gene: TRBV29-1
J gene: TRBJ2-1
CDR3 protein: CSVARDFGEQFF
CDR3 DNA: TGCAGCGTTGCACGGGACTTCGGTGAGCAGTTCTTC